This T cell receptor beta chain was observed in a study of response to subunit inactivated influenza vaccine. Study conclusions and caveats: Each seasonal influenza vaccination recruits few new T cells, the authors suggested.

This CDR3 is 17 amino acids long. J was trimmed by 2 bases and V by 5 bases; bases with no gene match: 5. Germline values: CDR1 SEHNR, CDR2 FQNEAQ (reference sequence). About this clonotype: Its antigen is unidentified.

TCRdb analysed the RT-PCR reads with MiXCR anew, one entry per CDR3 protein. Among fewer than 800,000 distinct CDR3 sequences listed, around 14% were seen once. This receptor was obtained from a man aged 50-59 years who received an inactivated influenza vaccine. This specimen consisted of PBMCs from blood, obtained about 11 days after vaccination. The chain has TRBV7-9 and TRBJ2-3; 15 positions match TRBD2. The CDR3 spells CASSPGTSGGSTDTQYF. CDR3 DNA: TGTGCCAGCAGCCCGGGGACTAGCGGGGGGTCCACAGATACGCAGTATTTT.